Given below is one TCR beta chain in context. The data were produced by immunoSEQ multiplex PCR, yet TCRdb's version contains in-frame clones alone and is incomplete. This sample has roughly 16,000 clones, with about three quarters found just once. These data originate in a study of blood T cell repertoires in COVID-19. Sequenced sample: peripheral blood. This TCR derives from a man aged 55 to 69 with acute or convalescent COVID-19.

The CDR3 DNA reads as TGCAGCGTTGAAACGAGACTGCCATACTACGAGCAGTACTTC. Protein: CSVETRLPYYEQYF. This chain links TRBV29-1 with TRBJ2-7; D is undetermined. CDR3 length: 14 amino acids. Trimming took off 2 bases at V and 3 bases at J, with 14 bases between the two ends. Germline V lookup: CDR1 SQVTM, CDR2 ANQGSEA.